One and the same sample provided the 17 T cell receptor beta chains below, sequenced in a study of blood T cell repertoires in COVID-19. Assay used: immunoSEQ multiplex PCR; TCRdb lists only in-frame clones, some missing. This table has about 160,000 clones, 80% to 90% appearing once. The sequenced material came from peripheral blood. The receptor source for this set is a woman between 65 and 79 years old with COVID-19, enrolled during active disease.

This clone was observed a few times. The CDR3 here is CASSLEHPATNEKLFF. The DNA of the CDR3 is TGTGCCAGCAGCTTGGAGCACCCTGCAACTAATGAAAAACTGTTTTTT. V gene TRBV5-6 combines with J gene TRBJ1-4; D is unresolved. Germline V gives CDR1 SGHDT, CDR2 YYEEEE. V was pared by 0 bases and J by 0 bases, with 9 bases between. CDR3 length: 16 amino acids.

This chain links TRBV5-1 with TRBJ1-3; D call uncertain. This CDR3 has 15 residues. Trimming removed 0 bases from V and 8 bases from J, with 15 bases in between. Looked up from germline, CDR1 is SGHRS and CDR2 is YFSETQ. The CDR3, as DNA: TGCGCCAGCAGCTTGGGAGGCGGTTTCTTTGACACCATATATTTT. This encodes CASSLGGGFFDTIYF.

This chain links TRBV19 with TRBJ1-5; 9 nucleotides line up with TRBD1. This CDR3 contains 15 residues. In germline, CDR1 is LNHDA, CDR2 SQIVND (reference sequence). The trim removed 6 bases at V and 6 bases at J, leaving 9 bases unmatched. The CDR3 nucleotides read TGTGCCAGTAGCCGGATGGACAGGGGACTTCAGCCCCAGCATTTT. This encodes CASSRMDRGLQPQHF.

This chain joins TRBV28 and TRBJ1-4; 9 nucleotides align to TRBD1. Germline V gene lookup returns CDR1 MDHEN and CDR2 SYDVKM. The ends lost 11 bases at V and 0 bases at J; junction bases unmatched: 4. The CDR3 totals 14 residues. The CDR3 spells CAARQGATNEKLFF. The CDR3 nucleotides read TGTGCCGCCCGACAGGGGGCAACTAATGAAAAACTGTTTTTT. Complete variable domain (other parts from reference TRBV28 and TRBJ1-4): DVKVTQSSRYLVKRTGEKVFLECVQDMDHENMFWYRQDPGLGLRLIYFSYDVKMKEKGDIPEGYSVSREKKERFSLILESASTNQTSMYLCAARQGATNEKLFFGSGTQLSVL.

V gene TRBV7-9 combines with J gene TRBJ1-2, with D unresolved. The ends were cut back, 3 bases at V and 4 bases at J, with 15 bases in the middle. The germline V gene encodes CDR1 SEHNR and CDR2 FQNEAQ (reference sequence). CDR3 length equals 15 residues. CDR3 loop: CASSFEAPSGYGYTF. CDR3 nucleotides: TGTGCCAGCAGCTTTGAGGCCCCCTCCGGCTATGGCTACACCTTC. Together with reference TRBV7-9 and TRBJ1-2, the CDR3 gives the full variable domain: DTGVSQNPRHKITKRGQNVTFRCDPISEHNRLYWYRQTLGQGPEFLTYFQNEAQLEKSRLLSDRFSAERPKGSFSTLEIQRTEQGDSAMYLCASSFEAPSGYGYTFGSGTRLTVV.

The chain recombines TRBV29-1 with TRBJ2-1; TRBD2 aligns across 14 bases. The length of the CDR3 is 13 residues. V shed 6 bases and J 9 bases; nucleotides not matched to a gene: 4. The germline CDR1 and CDR2 sequences are SQVTM and ANQGSEA. The CDR3 is CSVTSGGAGEQFF. The CDR3 nucleotides are TGCAGCGTGACTAGCGGGGGGGCCGGTGAGCAGTTCTTC.

This rearrangement joins TRBV20-1 to TRBJ1-1; TRBD1 matches at 10 bases. J gave up 10 bases and V 3 bases, and 5 bases lay outside the gene matches. This CDR3 region has 12 residues. CDR1 and CDR2 (germline): DFQATT, SNEGSKA (reference sequence). The CDR3 DNA reads as TGCAGTGCTAGTCTTGGGACAGGGGTAGCTTTCTTT. Protein: CSASLGTGVAFF.

The chain combines TRBV28 with TRBJ1-4; the D is unclear. Germline V gene data show CDR1 as MDHEN and CDR2 as SYDVKM. This CDR3 is 15 amino acids long. V lost 5 bases, J lost 8 bases, and 18 bases lay in between. This chain's CDR3 is CASSLRRIASEKLFF. CDR3 DNA sequence: TGTGCCAGCAGTCTCCGACGGATAGCCTCGGAAAAACTGTTTTTT. The full variable domain, completed using reference TRBV28 and TRBJ1-4, is DVKVTQSSRYLVKRTGEKVFLECVQDMDHENMFWYRQDPGLGLRLIYFSYDVKMKEKGDIPEGYSVSREKKERFSLILESASTNQTSMYLCASSLRRIASEKLFFGSGTQLSVL.

The J gene is TRBJ1-1, the V gene TRBV7-8; no clear D. V dropped 5 bases and J dropped 2 bases, with 9 bases sitting between them. The CDR3 runs 13 residues. Germline CDR1 SGHVS, CDR2 FQNEAQ. The CDR3 DNA reads as TGTGCCAGCAGCAGGGCGGGAAACACTGAAGCTTTCTTT. Translation: CASSRAGNTEAFF.

V gene TRBV5-4 combines with J gene TRBJ2-3; 8 bases map to TRBD2. V gave up 0 bases and J gave up 5 bases; unmatched junction bases: 8. Per germline, CDR1 SGHNT and CDR2 YYREEE (reference sequence). This CDR3 is 16 amino acids long. Here the CDR3 reads CASSLAGGRGVDTQYF. CDR3 nucleotide sequence: TGTGCCAGCAGCTTGGCGGGGGGGCGAGGGGTAGATACGCAGTATTTT.

The gene calls are TRBV28 and TRBJ2-1; the D is unclear. Germline values: CDR1 MDHEN, CDR2 SYDVKM. This CDR3 is 12 amino acids long. Trimming stripped 5 bases from V and 10 bases from J, with 12 bases between. The chain's CDR3 is CASSLDRPEQFF. The CDR3 DNA sequence: TGTGCCAGCAGTCTAGACCGTCCCGAGCAGTTCTTC.

This sequence joins TRBV5-4 and TRBJ1-4, with TRBD1 identical over 9 bases. V trimming: 0 bases; J trimming: 8 bases; junction bases outside the gene matches: 5. The CDR3 covers 15 residues. Per germline, CDR1 SGHNT and CDR2 YYREEE (reference sequence). CDR3 DNA: TGTGCCAGCAGCTTGGCGGGACAGGGAAACGAAAAACTGTTTTTT. This sequence encodes CASSLAGQGNEKLFF.

The CDR3 region has the DNA TGTGCCAGCAGCCAAGGCGACAGCGACCATTCACCCCTCCACTTT. Translation: CASSQGDSDHSPLHF. The chain uses TRBV3-1 (or the pseudogene TRBV3-2) and TRBJ1-6; D is perhaps TRBD1 (5 bases). Germline V gene sequence: CDR1 LGHDT, CDR2 YNNKEL (reference sequence). This CDR3 is built from 15 residues. Trimming took 1 base from V and 8 from J, leaving 12 bases between them.

The chain couples TRBV7-8 to TRBJ2-2; D is ambiguous. The V gene's germline CDR1 is SGHVS and CDR2 FQNEAQ. Trimming cost V 7 bases and J 0 bases, with 12 bases left between them. There are 15 residues in the CDR3. CDR3 loop: CASKTNRANTGELFF. In nucleotides, the CDR3 is TGTGCCAGCAAAACTAACCGAGCGAACACCGGGGAGCTGTTTTTT.

The J gene is TRBJ2-5, the V gene TRBV11-3, with 7 nucleotides matching TRBD2. CDR1 SGHNT and CDR2 YENEEA come from the germline V gene. V was clipped by 5 bases and J by 4 bases; unmatched bases: 13. This CDR3 has 16 residues. The CDR3 nucleotides are TGTGCCAGCAGCCTGGGATCCAGCGGGAACCGAGAGACCCAGTACTTC. Translated: CASSLGSSGNRETQYF. Supplemented by reference TRBV11-3 and TRBJ2-5, the full variable domain reads EAGVVQSPRYKIIEKKQPVAFWCNPISGHNTLYWYLQNLGQGPELLIRYENEEAVDDSQLPKDRFSAERLKGVDSTLKIQPAELGDSAVYLCASSLGSSGNRETQYFGPGTRLLVL.

This chain connects TRBV18 to TRBJ1-1; tentative D call: TRBD1 (5 bases). The V gene's germline CDR1 is KGHSH and CDR2 LQKENI. V was trimmed by 2 bases and J by 4 bases, leaving 17 bases between them. The CDR3 is made up of 16 amino acids. CDR3 protein: CASSPITGASGTEAFF. The CDR3 DNA reads TGTGCCAGCTCACCAATAACTGGGGCCTCAGGCACTGAAGCTTTCTTT.

The sample holds one count of this clone. The J gene is TRBJ1-5, the V gene TRBV19; D not certain. Germline V gene data show CDR1 as LNHDA and CDR2 as SQIVND (reference sequence). V dropped 6 bases and J dropped 3 bases, with 6 bases sitting between them. The length of the CDR3 is 12 residues. CDR3 sequence reads: CASSSNNQPQHF. The CDR3 DNA reads TGTGCCAGTAGCAGTAACAATCAGCCCCAGCATTTT.